The entry below describes one TCR beta chain. As yet, its antigen is unknown. The sample belongs to a study of vaccination and CD4 T cells after COVID-19. As for the study in general: The study drew post-COVID samples a median 101 days after diagnosis (range 35 to 161). Controls had a CEFX pool, an HIV-1 Nef pool, or no peptide added. Findings and caveats of the study: Spike mono-reactivity was found in 304 of the 307 vaccine-specific clones identified in convalescent patients.

Treatment denoted: approximately 9-day PBMC culture with coronavirus spike peptide pools or control peptides (ViraFEST assay). It was before the COVID-19 pandemic (2011-2018) that the unexposed donor's CD4+ T cells were collected. Half the medium was exchanged for fresh IL-2 medium on days 3 and 7. At the Johns Hopkins FTIC core, DNA taken from cultured CD4+ T cells was sequenced by way of the Oncomine TCR Beta short-read assay. TCRdb independently ran MiXCR on the PCR reads; one entry per CDR3 protein. Seen here are over 5,000 distinct CDR3 sequences, about 40% observed once, and the top ten hold over 40%. Germline assignment: CDR1 LNHDA and CDR2 SQIVND (reference sequence). The CDR3 extends over 14 amino acids. V was shortened by 0 bases and J by 5 bases, with 10 bases between the two germline ends.

This sequence originates from a human donor in good health. V and J are TRBV19 and TRBJ1-1; D remains ambiguous. The sample taken for sequencing was CD4+ T cells from blood, cultured in vitro. In nucleotides, the CDR3 is TGTGCCAGTAGTATAGATCCCAGTTTGACTGAAGCTTTCTTT. Amino acid sequence: CASSIDPSLTEAFF.